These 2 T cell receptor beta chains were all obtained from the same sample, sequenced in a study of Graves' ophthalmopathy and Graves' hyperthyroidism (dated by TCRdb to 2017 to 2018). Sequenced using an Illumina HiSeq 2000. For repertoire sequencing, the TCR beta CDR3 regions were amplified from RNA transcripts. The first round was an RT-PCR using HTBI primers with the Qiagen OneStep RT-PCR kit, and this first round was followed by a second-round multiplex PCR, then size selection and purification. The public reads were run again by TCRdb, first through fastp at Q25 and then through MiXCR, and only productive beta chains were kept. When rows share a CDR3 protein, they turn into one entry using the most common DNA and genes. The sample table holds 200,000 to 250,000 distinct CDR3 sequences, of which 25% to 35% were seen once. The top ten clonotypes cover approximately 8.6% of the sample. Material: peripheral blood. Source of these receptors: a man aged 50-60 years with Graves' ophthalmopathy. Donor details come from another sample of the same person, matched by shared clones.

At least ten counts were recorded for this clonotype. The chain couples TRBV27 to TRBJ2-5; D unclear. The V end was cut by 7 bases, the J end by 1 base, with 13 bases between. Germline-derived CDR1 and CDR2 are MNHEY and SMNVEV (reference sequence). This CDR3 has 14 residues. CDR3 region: CASMGWPLQETQYF. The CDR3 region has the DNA TGTGCCAGCATGGGATGGCCGCTCCAAGAGACCCAGTACTTC.

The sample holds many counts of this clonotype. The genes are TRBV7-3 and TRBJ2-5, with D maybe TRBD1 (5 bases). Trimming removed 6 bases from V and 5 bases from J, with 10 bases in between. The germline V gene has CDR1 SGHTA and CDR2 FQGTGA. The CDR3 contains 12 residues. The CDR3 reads CASRRQSETQYF. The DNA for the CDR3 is TGTGCCAGCAGACGACAGTCCGAGACCCAGTACTTC.